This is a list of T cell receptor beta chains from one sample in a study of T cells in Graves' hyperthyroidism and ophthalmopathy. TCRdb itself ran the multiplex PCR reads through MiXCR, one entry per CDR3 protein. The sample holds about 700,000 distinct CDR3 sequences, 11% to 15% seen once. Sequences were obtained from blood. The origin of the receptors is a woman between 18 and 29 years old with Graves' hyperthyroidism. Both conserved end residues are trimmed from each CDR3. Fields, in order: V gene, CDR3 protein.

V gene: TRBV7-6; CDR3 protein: ASTMDLAVGEQY
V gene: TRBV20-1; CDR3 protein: SAPSGSFFRPDTQY
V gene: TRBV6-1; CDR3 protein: ASTGGGSALMNTEAF
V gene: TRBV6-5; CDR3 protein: ASSYSAGEAYNEQF
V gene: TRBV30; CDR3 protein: AWSADPYEQY
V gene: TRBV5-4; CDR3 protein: ASSLVGGRAGELF
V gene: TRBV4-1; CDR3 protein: ASSQDLGTVNTEAF
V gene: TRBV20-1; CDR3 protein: SASTGTDTGELF
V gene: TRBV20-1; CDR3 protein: SAGGMDRGYYGYT
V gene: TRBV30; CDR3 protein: AWSVGQGLYNQPQH
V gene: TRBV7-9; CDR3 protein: ASSFGLAGRYGQF
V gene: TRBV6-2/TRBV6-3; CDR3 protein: ASSRGLAAVYNEQF
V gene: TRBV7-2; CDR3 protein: ASSIGNHNIQY
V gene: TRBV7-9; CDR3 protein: ASSPMGTSYEQY
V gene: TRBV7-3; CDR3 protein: ASSFWTSNNEQF
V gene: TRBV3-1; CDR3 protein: ASSQVVTSRTDTQY
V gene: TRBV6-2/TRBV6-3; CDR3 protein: AGFVSLHATYEQY
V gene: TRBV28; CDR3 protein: ASRLDHRGTSPLH
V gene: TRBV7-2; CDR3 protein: ASSLVGSSGFYNEQF
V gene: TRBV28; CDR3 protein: ASSLHPLINTEAF
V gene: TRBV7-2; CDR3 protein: ASSLVGTSGYNEQF
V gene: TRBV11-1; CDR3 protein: ASSSPWASRLAGVGELF
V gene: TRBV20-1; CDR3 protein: SARDLVTVGGIYGYT
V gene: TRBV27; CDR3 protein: ATSGGQGATEAF
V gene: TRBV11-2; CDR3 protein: ASSPQHSYNEQF
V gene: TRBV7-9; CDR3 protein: ASLSGKEQF
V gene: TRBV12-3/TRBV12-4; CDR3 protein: ASSSRDSSNTEAF
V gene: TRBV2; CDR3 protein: AMQGQGTDTQY
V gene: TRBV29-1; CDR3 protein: SVDRAGASTDTQY
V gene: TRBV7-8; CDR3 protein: ASSLAPDTLGSNQPQH
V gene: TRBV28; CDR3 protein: ASSGSVLETQY
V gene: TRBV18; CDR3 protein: ASSPRRGNSETQY
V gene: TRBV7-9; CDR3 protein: ASSLANRLVEGRELF
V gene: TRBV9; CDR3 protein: ASSSGTAVFEPQH
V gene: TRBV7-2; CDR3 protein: ASSLWTGTDTQY
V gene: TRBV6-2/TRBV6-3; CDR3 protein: ASSLGLARNTQY
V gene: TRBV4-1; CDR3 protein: ASSPLGAVDEQY
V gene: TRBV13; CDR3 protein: ASSSRQGVGRDYPLFQY
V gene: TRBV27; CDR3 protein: ASRVPNEQF